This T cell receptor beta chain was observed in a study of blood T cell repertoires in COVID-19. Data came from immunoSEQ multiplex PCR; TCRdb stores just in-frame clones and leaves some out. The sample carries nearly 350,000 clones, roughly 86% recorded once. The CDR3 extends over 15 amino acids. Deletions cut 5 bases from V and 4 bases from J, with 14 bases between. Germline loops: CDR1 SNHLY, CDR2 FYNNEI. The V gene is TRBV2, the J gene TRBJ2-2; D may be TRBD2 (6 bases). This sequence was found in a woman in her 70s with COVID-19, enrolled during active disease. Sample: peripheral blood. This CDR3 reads CASSLYGTATGELFF. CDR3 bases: TGTGCCAGCAGTCTTTACGGGACTGCCACCGGGGAGCTGTTTTTT.